This T cell receptor (beta chain) was identified in a study of cytomegalovirus exposure and HLA in healthy donors. Study-wide context: Out of 180 million or so T cells, an earlier analysis found more than 95 million unique TCR beta sequences in total.

Germline V gene lookup returns CDR1 SGHVS and CDR2 FNYEAQ. The CDR3 is made up of 14 amino acids. PCR primers comprised 60 Vbeta and 13 Jbeta primers. Sequencing used immunoSEQ multiplex PCR; TCRdb keeps in-frame clones, though not all of them. The sample consists of over 150,000 clones, about 68% of them appearing once. This clone was recorded a few times. The antigen is not known. Study observations and caveats: The analysis excluded some indistinguishable V segments, including TRBV6-2 and TRBV6-3. TCR beta sequences numbering around 15,000 were associated with HLA alleles at 0.05 false discovery rate in a later analysis.

The source material was PBMCs. The rearrangement joins TRBV7-6 to TRBJ2-5; D is possibly TRBD1 (6 bases). The DNA matches TRBJ2-7 better at its end, which makes the J call doubtful. This sequence was found in a man younger than 40 in good health and CMV-seronegative. CDR3 amino acids: CASSLGTEIYEQYF. Written as DNA, the CDR3 is TGTGCCAGCAGCTTAGGGACAGAAATCTACGAGCAGTACTTC.